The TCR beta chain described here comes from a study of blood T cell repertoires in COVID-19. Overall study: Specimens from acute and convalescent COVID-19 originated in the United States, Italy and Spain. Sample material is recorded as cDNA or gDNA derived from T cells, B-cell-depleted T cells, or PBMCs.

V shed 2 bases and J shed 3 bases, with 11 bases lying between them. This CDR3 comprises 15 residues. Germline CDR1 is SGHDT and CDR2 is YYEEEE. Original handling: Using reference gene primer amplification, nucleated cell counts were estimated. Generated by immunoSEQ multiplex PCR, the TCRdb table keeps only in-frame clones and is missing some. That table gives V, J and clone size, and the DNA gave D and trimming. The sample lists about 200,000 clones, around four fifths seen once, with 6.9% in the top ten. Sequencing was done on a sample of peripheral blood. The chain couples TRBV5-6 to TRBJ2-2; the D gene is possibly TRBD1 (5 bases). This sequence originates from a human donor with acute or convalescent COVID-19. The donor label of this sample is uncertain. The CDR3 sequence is CASSFGQGDTGELFF. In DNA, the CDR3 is TGTGCCAGCAGCTTCGGGCAGGGCGACACCGGGGAGCTGTTTTTT.